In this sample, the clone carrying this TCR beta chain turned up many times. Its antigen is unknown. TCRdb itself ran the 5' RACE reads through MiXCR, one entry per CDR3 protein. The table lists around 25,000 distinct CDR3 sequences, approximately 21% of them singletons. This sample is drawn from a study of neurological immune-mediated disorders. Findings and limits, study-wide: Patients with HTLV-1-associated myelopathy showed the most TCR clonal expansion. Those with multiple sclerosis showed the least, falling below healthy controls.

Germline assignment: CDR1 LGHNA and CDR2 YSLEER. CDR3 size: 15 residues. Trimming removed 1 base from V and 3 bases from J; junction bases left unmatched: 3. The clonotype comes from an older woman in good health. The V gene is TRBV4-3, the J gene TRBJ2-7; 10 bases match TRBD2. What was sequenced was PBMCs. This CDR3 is CASSQVPSGGYEQYF. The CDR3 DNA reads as TGCGCCAGCAGCCAAGTTCCTAGCGGGGGCTACGAGCAGTACTTC.